One sample yielded the 4 T cell receptor beta chains listed below, sequenced in a study of blood T cell repertoires in COVID-19. Sequencing used immunoSEQ multiplex PCR; TCRdb keeps in-frame clones, though not all of them. This table holds about 170,000 clones, roughly 84% found once. Sequenced input: peripheral blood. These receptors originate from a man aged 65 to 85 with active or convalescent COVID-19.

The V and J genes are TRBV6-1 and TRBJ1-5; D is uncertain. CDR1 is MNHNS, CDR2 SASEGT, per germline. The length of the CDR3 is 17 residues. The V and J ends lost 0 bases and 3 bases respectively, with 15 bases between them. In nucleotides, the CDR3 is TGTGCCAGCAGTGAAGCGCAGGTTTTGACCCTCAATCAGCCCCAGCATTTT. Its protein is CASSEAQVLTLNQPQHF.

The CDR3 spells CASSPGQGRTEAFF. As DNA, the CDR3 is TGTGCCAGCAGCCCGGGACAGGGTCGCACTGAAGCTTTCTTT. The chain recombines TRBV7-2 with TRBJ1-1; 9 bases align to TRBD1. Germline CDR1 and CDR2: SGHTA and FQGNSA. Losses at the gene ends were 5 bases for V and 4 bases for J; bases not matched to a gene: 5. The length of the CDR3 is 14 residues.

This chain links TRBV5-4 with TRBJ2-3, with D tentatively TRBD2 (6 bases). Looked up from germline, CDR1 is SGHNT and CDR2 is YYREEE (reference sequence). V was pared by 1 base and J by 2 bases, with 14 bases between. The CDR3 is 16 residues long. This CDR3 is CASSLTSTGVTDTQYF. Written as DNA, the CDR3 is TGTGCCAGCAGCTTGACTAGCACCGGGGTCACAGATACGCAGTATTTT.

CDR3 in DNA: TGTGCCAGCAGCCAAGTGGGACAGGGCGACCAGCATTTT. Amino acids: CASSQVGQGDQHF. The J gene is TRBJ1-5, the V gene TRBV14; 9 bases map to TRBD1. The CDR3 consists of 13 residues. The junction had 4 bases not matched to a gene; V was cut back by 1 base and J by 12 bases. Germline values: CDR1 SGHDN, CDR2 FVKESK.